The 27 T cell receptor beta chains listed next were all sequenced from one sample in a study of cytomegalovirus exposure and HLA in healthy donors. Vbeta (60) and Jbeta (13) primers were used in the PCR. Method: immunoSEQ multiplex PCR; TCRdb's copy keeps in-frame clones and lacks some. The table lists over 150,000 clones, around 68% of them singletons. Sequencing was done on a sample of PBMCs. The receptors here all came from a woman aged 40 to 50 in good health and CMV-seropositive.

The J gene is TRBJ1-3, the V gene TRBV19; D gene ambiguous. The V end lost 5 bases, the J end lost 1 base, and 3 bases lay between the germline ends. There are 12 residues in the CDR3. Germline V lookup: CDR1 LNHDA, CDR2 SQIVND (reference sequence). CDR3 residues: CASSLSGNTIYF. CDR3 coding DNA: TGTGCCAGTAGTCTTTCTGGAAACACCATATATTTT.

The rearrangement uses TRBV7-9 and TRBJ2-7; a possible D gene is TRBD2 (5 bases). Trimming took 5 bases from V and 0 from J, leaving 14 bases between them. Germline V gene data show CDR1 as SEHNR and CDR2 as FQNEAQ (reference sequence). The length of the CDR3 is 15 residues. In nucleotides, the CDR3 is TGTGCCAGCAGCCAAGCGGACCGTAGCTCCTACGAGCAGTACTTC. This codes for CASSQADRSSYEQYF.

This rearrangement joins TRBV7-2 to TRBJ1-5; 9 positions match TRBD1. The J segment lost 8 bases and the V segment lost 5 bases, leaving 13 bases of the junction unmatched. This CDR3 has 16 amino acids. Germline V gives CDR1 SGHTA, CDR2 FQGNSA. The CDR3 coding sequence is TGTGCCAGCAGCCTCGCCGGGACAGGGAATATAGAGCCCCAGCATTTT. This gives the protein CASSLAGTGNIEPQHF.

The V call is TRBV19, the J call TRBJ2-2, with no clear D. CDR1 LNHDA and CDR2 SQIVND come from the germline V gene (reference sequence). Trimming removed 7 bases at V and 7 bases at J, with 7 bases between. The CDR3 sequence is 11 residues long. The chain's CDR3 is CASIVNGELFF. The CDR3 DNA reads TGTGCCAGTATCGTTAACGGGGAGCTGTTTTTT.

The chain employs TRBV6-5 and TRBJ1-3; D gene unclear. Germline CDR1 reads MNHEY; CDR2 reads SVGAGI. V lost 4 bases and J 0 bases, leaving 7 bases between the germline ends. The CDR3 is 14 amino acids. The CDR3 here is CASSSTHSGNTIYF. In DNA form, the CDR3 reads TGTGCCAGCAGTTCGACACACTCTGGAAACACCATATATTTT.

As concerns this clone: The junction does not match germline at one end; this may be a read error. The genes are TRBV28 and TRBJ1-5; maybe TRBD1 (5 bases). CDR1 is MDHEN and CDR2 is SYDVKM in the germline V gene. This CDR3 region has 13 residues. CDR3 loop: CAETSKGNQPQNF. The CDR3 bases are TGTGCCGAGACCTCAAAGGGGAACCAGCCCCAGAATTTT.

This chain uses TRBV19 with TRBJ1-1; D may be TRBD1 (6 bases). With 1 base removed from V and 1 base from J, the gap between germline ends came to 19 bases. The CDR3 is 18 residues long. Looked up from germline, CDR1 is LNHDA and CDR2 is SQIVND (reference sequence). The CDR3 sequence: CASSIVRGGGSSNTEAFF. As DNA, the CDR3 is TGTGCCAGTAGTATAGTAAGGGGAGGGGGGAGCTCGAACACTGAAGCTTTCTTT.

The CDR3 DNA follows: TGCAGCGTCCGACTAGCGGGGGGGCTGAATGAGCAGTTCTTC. Its protein is CSVRLAGGLNEQFF. This chain joins TRBV29-1 and TRBJ2-1; TRBD2 aligns across 14 bases. The V gene's germline CDR1 is SQVTM and CDR2 ANQGSEA. CDR3 length equals 14 residues. The J segment lost 7 bases and the V segment lost 6 bases, leaving 5 bases of the junction unmatched.

The chain links TRBV4-3 to TRBJ2-1, with 10 bases identical to TRBD2. Germline CDR1 LGHNA, CDR2 YSLEER. This CDR3 has 16 amino acids. Trimming at V came to 4 bases and at J to 6 bases, leaving 9 bases not matched to a gene. The CDR3: CASSPIGASGGNEQFF. The CDR3 nucleotides read TGCGCCAGCAGCCCGATAGGGGCTAGCGGGGGCAATGAGCAGTTCTTC.

The chain employs TRBV7-3 and TRBJ1-2; TRBD1 agrees at 9 bases. The trim removed 1 base at V and 4 bases at J, leaving 7 bases unmatched. The CDR3 covers 16 residues. Per germline, CDR1 SGHTA and CDR2 FQGTGA. The CDR3, as DNA: TGTGCCAGCAGCTTAAATGCGGCGACAGGGGGCTATGGCTACACCTTC. It is translated as CASSLNAATGGYGYTF.

The chain uses TRBV15 and TRBJ2-7; 8 positions match TRBD2. Germline CDR1 LNHNV, CDR2 YYDKDF (reference sequence). The V and J ends lost 6 bases and 5 bases, in that order; junction bases with no gene match: 6. This CDR3 region has 13 residues. CDR3 loop: CATSRTSSDEQYF. As DNA, the CDR3 is TGTGCCACCAGTAGGACTAGCAGCGACGAGCAGTACTTC. Combining the CDR3 with reference TRBV15 and TRBJ2-7 gives the whole variable domain DAMVIQNPRYQVTQFGKPVTLSCSQTLNHNVMYWYQQKSSQAPKLLFHYYDKDFNNEADTPDNFQSRRPNTSFCFLDIRSPGLGDTAMYLCATSRTSSDEQYFGPGTRLTVT.

The chain recombines TRBV6-1 with TRBJ2-7, with 12 bases identical to TRBD2. V trimming: 3 bases; J trimming: 5 bases; junction bases outside the gene matches: 5. This CDR3 has 15 amino acids. Germline values: CDR1 MNHNS, CDR2 SASEGT. This CDR3 is CASSETSGRFHEQYF. The DNA of the CDR3 is TGTGCCAGCAGTGAGACTAGCGGGAGATTCCACGAGCAGTACTTC.

This clone was recorded a few times. This chain links TRBV12-5 with TRBJ2-5, with unresolved D. V lost 1 base and J 5 bases, leaving 5 bases between the germline ends. The CDR3 loop spans 12 amino acids. Germline V gives CDR1 LGHNT, CDR2 FRNRAP. CDR3: CASGLDQETQYF. In DNA form, the CDR3 reads TGTGCTAGTGGTTTGGATCAGGAGACCCAGTACTTC. The full variable domain, rest sourced from reference TRBV12-5 and TRBJ2-5, is DARVTQTPRHKVTEMGQEVTMRCQPILGHNTVFWYRQTMMQGLELLAYFRNRAPLDDSGMPKDRFSAEMPDATLATLKIQPSEPRDSAVYFCASGLDQETQYFGPGTRLLVL.

The chain has TRBV27 and TRBJ2-7, with D tentatively TRBD1 (5 bases). CDR1 MNHEY and CDR2 SMNVEV come from the germline V gene (reference sequence). This CDR3 has 13 amino acids. V lost 8 bases to trimming and J lost 3 bases, with 14 bases between them. CDR3 DNA sequence: TGTGCCAGCGGTAAACAGGTTTTCTACGAGCAGTACTTC. Translation gives CASGKQVFYEQYF.

The V and J genes are TRBV9 and TRBJ1-2; D is uncertain. Germline V gene lookup returns CDR1 SGDLS and CDR2 YYNGEE. This CDR3 is built from 15 residues. The ends were cut back, 6 bases at V and 2 bases at J, with 17 bases in the middle. The CDR3 loop reads CASNFSPDINYGYTF. Written as DNA, the CDR3 is TGTGCCAGCAACTTCTCACCCGATATCAACTATGGCTACACCTTC.

The J gene is TRBJ1-1, the V gene TRBV27; D not resolved. The CDR3 is 13 amino acids. V was shortened by 6 bases and J by 12 bases, with 20 bases between the two germline ends. Germline V gene data show CDR1 as MNHEY and CDR2 as SMNVEV (reference sequence). Here the CDR3 reads CASSPGGWTETFF. The CDR3 coding sequence is TGTGCCAGCAGCCCCGGAGGGTGGACCGAGACTTTCTTT.

This clone was seen only a few times. The CDR3 protein is CAIRRQGHDEQYF. In nucleotides, the CDR3 is TGTGCCATCAGGAGACAGGGACACGACGAGCAGTACTTC. The V and J genes are TRBV10-3 and TRBJ2-7, with 7 positions matching TRBD1. The CDR3 is 13 amino acids. V was clipped by 6 bases and J by 5 bases; unmatched bases: 7. In germline, CDR1 is ENHRY, CDR2 SYGVKD.

V gene TRBV2 combines with J gene TRBJ1-5, with D possibly TRBD1 on 6 matching bases. The CDR3 consists of 14 residues. V dropped 3 bases and J dropped 7 bases, with 13 bases sitting between them. Germline values: CDR1 SNHLY, CDR2 FYNNEI. The CDR3 here is CASSEFAGVQPQHF. For the CDR3, the DNA is TGTGCCAGCAGTGAGTTTGCAGGGGTACAGCCCCAGCATTTT.

Written as DNA, the CDR3 is TGCGCCAGCAGCCAGGCTGGGGGGAAATATGGCTACACCTTC. Protein sequence: CASSQAGGKYGYTF. This chain links TRBV5-1 with TRBJ1-2, with D perhaps matching TRBD1 (5 bases). The CDR3 runs 14 residues. Germline V gene data show CDR1 as SGHRS and CDR2 as YFSETQ. The V gene lost 4 bases and the J gene lost 5 bases, with 15 bases spanning the gap.

The rearrangement uses TRBV2 and TRBJ2-5; TRBD1 aligns across 8 bases. After removal of 10 bases from V and 0 bases from J, the junction contained 4 bases not matched to a gene. CDR1 is SNHLY, CDR2 FYNNEI, per germline. The length of the CDR3 is 13 residues. The CDR3 DNA is TGTGCCATCCCGGACAGGGACCAAGAGACCCAGTACTTC. This codes for CAIPDRDQETQYF.

This rearrangement joins TRBV5-1 to TRBJ2-2, with 10 nucleotides matching TRBD1. The CDR3 sequence is 16 residues long. Trimming at V came to 4 bases and at J to 0 bases, leaving 3 bases not matched to a gene. CDR1 SGHRS and CDR2 YFSETQ come from the germline V gene. The CDR3 sequence: CASSPGQGSNTGELFF. CDR3 sequence (DNA): TGCGCCAGCAGCCCGGGACAGGGGTCGAACACCGGGGAGCTGTTTTTT.

The rearrangement joins TRBV18 to TRBJ1-1; D gene unclear. Germline CDR1 reads KGHSH; CDR2 reads LQKENI. Between the trimmed V and J ends, which lost 3 bases and 1 base, there was a span of 6 bases. The CDR3 sequence is 13 residues long. This CDR3 is CASSPDWNTEAFF. The CDR3 bases are TGTGCCAGCTCACCGGACTGGAACACTGAAGCTTTCTTT.

This chain links TRBV7-2 with TRBJ1-2; 7 bases align to TRBD1. This CDR3 contains 16 residues. V was clipped by 0 bases and J by 0 bases; unmatched bases: 4. Germline lookup yields CDR1 SGHTA and CDR2 FQGNSA. The DNA of the CDR3 is TGTGCCAGCAGCTTAGCGACAGGGAATGCTAACTATGGCTACACCTTC. It codes for CASSLATGNANYGYTF.

The chain is built from TRBV28 and TRBJ2-5; TRBD2 agrees at 9 bases. CDR3 length equals 18 residues. Germline trimming cut 7 bases from V and 3 bases from J; bases unmatched to any gene: 18. From germline, CDR1 is MDHEN and CDR2 SYDVKM. The CDR3 DNA is TGTGCCAGCACCCCGAGGGGGCTAGCGGGAATAGGTAAAGAGACCCAGTACTTC. Its protein is CASTPRGLAGIGKETQYF.

Here the CDR3 reads CASKEFVLATDTQYF. CDR3 nucleotides: TGTGCCAGCAAAGAGTTCGTACTTGCCACAGATACGCAGTATTTT. The chain links TRBV6-1 to TRBJ2-3; D is undetermined. The CDR3 is made up of 15 amino acids. Germline V gene sequence: CDR1 MNHNS, CDR2 SASEGT. Trimming took off 7 bases at V and 2 bases at J, with 16 bases between the two ends.

The chain combines TRBV19 with TRBJ2-1; 7 nucleotides align to TRBD2. The ends lost 5 bases at V and 10 bases at J; junction bases unmatched: 8. CDR1 LNHDA and CDR2 SQIVND come from the germline V gene (reference sequence). The CDR3 runs 13 residues. The CDR3 spells CASSWTSRHEQFF. Written as DNA, the CDR3 is TGTGCCAGTAGTTGGACTAGTCGGCACGAGCAGTTCTTC.

This chain joins TRBV6-5 and TRBJ1-2, with D tentatively TRBD1 (5 bases). The length of the CDR3 is 13 residues. Trimming shortened V by 2 bases and J by 3 bases, and 7 bases separated the two germline ends. Germline V gene lookup returns CDR1 MNHEY and CDR2 SVGAGI. The CDR3, as DNA: TGTGCCAGCAGTTACGGGGCAGACTATGGCTACACCTTC. Translation: CASSYGADYGYTF.